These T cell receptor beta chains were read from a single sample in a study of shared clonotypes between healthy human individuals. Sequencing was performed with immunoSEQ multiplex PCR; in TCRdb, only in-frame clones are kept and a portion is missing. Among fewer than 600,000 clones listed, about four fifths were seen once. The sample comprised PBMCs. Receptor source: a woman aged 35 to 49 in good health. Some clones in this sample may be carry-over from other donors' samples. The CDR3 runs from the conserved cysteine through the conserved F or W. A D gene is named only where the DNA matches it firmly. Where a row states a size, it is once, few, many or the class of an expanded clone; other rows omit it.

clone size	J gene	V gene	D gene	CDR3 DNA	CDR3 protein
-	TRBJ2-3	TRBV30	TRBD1	TGTGCCTGGAGTGGGGACAGGGGGCCTAACACAGATACGCAGTATTTT	CAWSGDRGPNTDTQYF
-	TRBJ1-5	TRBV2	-	TGTGCCAGCAGGCACGAACAGGGCCCCCAGCCCCAGCATTTT	CASRHEQGPQPQHF
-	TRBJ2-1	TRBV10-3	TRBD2	TGTGCCATCAGTGAGCGGGGACTAGCGGGAGGTGGGCAGTTCTTC	CAISERGLAGGGQFF
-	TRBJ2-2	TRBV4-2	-	TGTGCCAGCAGCCAAGACCAGGTTTCCGGGGAGCTGTTTTTT	CASSQDQVSGELFF
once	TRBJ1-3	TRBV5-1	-	TGCGCCAGCAGCTTGGTGGGGGCGAACTCTGGAAACACCATATATTTT	CASSLVGANSGNTIYF
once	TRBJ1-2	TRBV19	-	TGTGCCAGTAGTCCCCTGACTGGTAACTATGGCTACACCTTC	CASSPLTGNYGYTF
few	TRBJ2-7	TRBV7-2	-	TGTGCCAGCAGCCGGGGACGGGACTACGAGCAGTACTTC	CASSRGRDYEQYF
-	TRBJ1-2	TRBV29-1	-	TGCAGCGTTGAAGATGAGGGATCCGGCTACACCTTC	CSVEDEGSGYTF
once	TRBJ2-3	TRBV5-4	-	TGTGCCAGCAGCTTGGATGGCTCGAGCACAGATACGCAGTATTTT	CASSLDGSSTDTQYF
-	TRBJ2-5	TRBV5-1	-	TGCGCCAGCAGCTTTTCCGGGGAAGAGACCCAGTACTTC	CASSFSGEETQYF
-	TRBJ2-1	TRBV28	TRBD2	TGTGCCAGCAGTTTCCGGACTAGCGGGTGGAGCTCCTACAATGAGCAGTTCTTC	CASSFRTSGWSSYNEQFF
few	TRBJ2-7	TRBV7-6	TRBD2	TGTGCCAGCAGCCCCGGGACTAGCGGGAGGTTGGAGCAGTACTTC	CASSPGTSGRLEQYF
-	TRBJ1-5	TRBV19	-	TGTGCCAGCCACCTAGGACGGGGAAGTCAGCCCCAGCATTTT	CASHLGRGSQPQHF
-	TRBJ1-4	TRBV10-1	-	TGCGCCAGCAGTCCGGGACCCGGAACAACTAATGAAAAACTGTTTTTT	CASSPGPGTTNEKLFF
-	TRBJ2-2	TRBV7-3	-	TGTGCCAGCAGCTTATTTCAGGGGAGGACCGGGGAGCTGTTTTTT	CASSLFQGRTGELFF
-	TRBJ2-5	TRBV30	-	TGTGCCTGGAGTCCCCGCGGGTCTCGGGAGACCCAGTACTTC	CAWSPRGSRETQYF
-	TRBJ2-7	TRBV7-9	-	TGTGCCAGCAGCTTAGATGGGGCGGCAGGGGAGCAGTACTTC	CASSLDGAAGEQYF
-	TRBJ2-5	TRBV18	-	TGTGCCAGCTCACCTGGGACACAAGAGACCCAGTACTTC	CASSPGTQETQYF
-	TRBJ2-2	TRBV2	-	TGTGCCAGCAGGCCCGGGACGAACACCGGGGAGCTGTTTTTT	CASRPGTNTGELFF
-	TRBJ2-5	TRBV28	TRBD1	TGTGCCAGCAGTTTCTGGGACAGACGATGGGACCTGTACTTC	CASSFWDRRWDLYF
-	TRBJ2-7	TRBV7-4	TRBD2	TGTGCCAGCAGCCGACGGGGACGCGGGAGCTCCTACGAGCAGTACTTC	CASSRRGRGSSYEQYF
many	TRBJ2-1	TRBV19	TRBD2	TGTGCCAGTAGTATCAGTACTAGCGCCAACAATGAGCAGTTCTTC	CASSISTSANNEQFF
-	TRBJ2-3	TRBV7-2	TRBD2	TGTGCCAGCAGCTTAGCGGGAGGGCCGTATACGCAGTATTTT	CASSLAGGPYTQYF
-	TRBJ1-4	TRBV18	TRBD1	TGTGCCAGCTCACCAGTACAGGGGAATTGGGAAAAACTGTTTTTT	CASSPVQGNWEKLFF
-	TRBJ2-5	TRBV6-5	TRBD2	TGTGCCAGCAGTTTCCGGGGGGGGAGTAGGGAGACCCAGTACTTC	CASSFRGGSRETQYF
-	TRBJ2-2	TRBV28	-	TGTGCCAGCAGTTCCTTTGGGAAGGGAAACACCGGGGAGCTGTTTTTT	CASSSFGKGNTGELFF
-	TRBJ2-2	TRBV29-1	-	TGCAGCGGGGGCGGGGTTTCGGCCGGGGAGCTGTTTTTT	CSGGGVSAGELFF
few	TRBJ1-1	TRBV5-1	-	TGCGCCAGCAGCGGGAATAGCGGGGGCGCTGGGACTGAAGCTTTCTTT	CASSGNSGGAGTEAFF
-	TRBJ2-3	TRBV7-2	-	TGTGCCAGCAGCTTAGCGCTGGCGGTAGATACGCAGTATTTT	CASSLALAVDTQYF
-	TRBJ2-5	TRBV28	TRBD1	TGTGCCAGCAGTTTATCCGGGACAGGGCTGGGAGAGACCCAGTACTTC	CASSLSGTGLGETQYF
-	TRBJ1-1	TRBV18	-	TGTGCCAGCTCACCGGCAGGGAGAAACACTGAAGCTTTCTTT	CASSPAGRNTEAFF
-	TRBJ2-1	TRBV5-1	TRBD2	TGCGCCAGCAGCTTGAAACTAGCGGGAGGTAATGAGCAGTTCTTC	CASSLKLAGGNEQFF
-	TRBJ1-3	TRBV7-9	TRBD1	TGTGCCAGCAGCATGGGGGACAGCTCTGGAAACACCATATATTTT	CASSMGDSSGNTIYF
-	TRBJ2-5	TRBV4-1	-	TGCGCCAGCAGCCGAGGGGCTAATCCAGAGACCCAGTACTTC	CASSRGANPETQYF
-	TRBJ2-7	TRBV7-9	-	TGTGCCAGCAGCCTGGGGCACCTTCCCTACGAGCAGTACTTC	CASSLGHLPYEQYF
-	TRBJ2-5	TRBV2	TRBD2	TGTGCCAGCAGGCGGGCGGGAGGTTGGCAAGAGACCCAGTACTTC	CASRRAGGWQETQYF
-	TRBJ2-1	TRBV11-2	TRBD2	TGTGCCAGCAGCTTAGGGGCTAGCGGGAGGGCCGGTGAGCAGTTCTTC	CASSLGASGRAGEQFF
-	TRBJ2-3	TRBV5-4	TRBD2	TGTGCCAGCAGCTTGGTGGGACTAGCGGGAGCCAAAGATACGCAGTATTTT	CASSLVGLAGAKDTQYF
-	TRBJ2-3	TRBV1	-	TGCACCAGCAGCCAAGATCTGGCTAGCGGGAGCTCAGATACGCAGTATTTT	CTSSQDLASGSSDTQYF
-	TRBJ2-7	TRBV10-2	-	TGCGCCAGCAGTGAGATCGGCAGTTTACGGGCCTACGAGCAGTACTTC	CASSEIGSLRAYEQYF
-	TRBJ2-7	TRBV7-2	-	TGTGCCAGCAGCCCCAGGGGACTAAACTACGAGCAGTACTTC	CASSPRGLNYEQYF
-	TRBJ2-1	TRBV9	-	TGTGCCAGCAGCGTAGCGGCAGGCAATGAGCAGTTCTTC	CASSVAAGNEQFF
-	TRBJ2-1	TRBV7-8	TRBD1	TGTGCCAGCAGCTCCAGGGGGCATGAGCAGTTCTTC	CASSSRGHEQFF
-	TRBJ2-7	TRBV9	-	TGTGCCAGCAGCCCCTCGGTGGGGGAGCGGTCCCACGAGCAGTACTTC	CASSPSVGERSHEQYF
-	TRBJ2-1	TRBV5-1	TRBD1	TGCGCCAGCAGCATCACAGGGGGCCTCTACAATGAGCAGTTCTTC	CASSITGGLYNEQFF